The 14 T cell receptor beta chains below come from one sample, sequenced in a study of PD-1 blockade in classical Hodgkin lymphoma. The time point is: cycle 4 day 1 (C4D1), after more than five weeks of nivolumab. Relapse was seen in all patients after autologous stem cell transplantation, and brentuximab vedotin exposure was variable. Using immunoSEQ multiplex PCR, the repertoire was profiled, and TCRdb retains in-frame clones only, with some absent. The table records tens of thousands of clones, roughly 78% of them present only once. This material consisted of peripheral blood mononuclear cells (PBMCs), taken before the fourth cycle of nivolumab. These receptors were collected from a human donor with classical Hodgkin lymphoma.

This clone was recorded a few times. The V and J genes are TRBV5-1 and TRBJ2-7; TRBD1 aligns across 9 bases. Unmatched junction bases numbered 4, after V lost 4 bases and J lost 5 bases. Germline V gives CDR1 SGHRS, CDR2 YFSETQ. The CDR3 totals 13 residues. The CDR3 DNA reads as TGCGCCAGCAGCGGAAGGACAGGGGACGAGCAGTACTTC. As protein: CASSGRTGDEQYF.

This sequence joins TRBV2 and TRBJ2-7; D uncertain. CDR3 length: 12 amino acids. Trimming removed 4 bases from V and 3 bases from J, with 7 bases in between. Germline V gene sequence: CDR1 SNHLY, CDR2 FYNNEI. The CDR3 loop is CASSALFYEQYF. The CDR3 DNA follows: TGTGCCAGCAGTGCACTGTTCTACGAGCAGTACTTC.

The chain couples TRBV25-1 to TRBJ2-5; the match to TRBD2 covers 10 bases. Germline V lookup: CDR1 MGHDK, CDR2 SYGVNS. J gave up 5 bases and V 2 bases, and 5 bases lay outside the gene matches. CDR3 length: 15 amino acids. The CDR3 coding sequence is TGTGCCAGCAGTGAAGTAGCGGGGGGCCTGGAGACCCAGTACTTC. This codes for CASSEVAGGLETQYF.

The chain combines TRBV11-2 with TRBJ2-2; 8 bases align to TRBD1. CDR1 and CDR2 (germline): SGHAT, FQNNGV. The trim removed 5 bases at V and 6 bases at J, leaving 5 bases unmatched. The CDR3 is 14 amino acids. The CDR3 DNA reads as TGTGCCAGCAGCCAGGACAGGGCGGCCGGGGAGCTGTTTTTT. Protein product: CASSQDRAAGELFF.

V gene TRBV6-5 combines with J gene TRBJ1-5, with D uncertain. Germline V lookup: CDR1 MNHEY, CDR2 SVGAGI. CDR3 length equals 14 residues. The ends were cut back, 2 bases at V and 6 bases at J, with 11 bases in the middle. The CDR3 sequence is CASSYSVGSQPQHF. In DNA, the CDR3 is TGTGCCAGCAGTTACAGTGTCGGGAGTCAGCCCCAGCATTTT.

V and J are TRBV9 and TRBJ2-7; 9 nucleotides match TRBD1. The CDR3 length is 14 residues. Losses at the gene ends were 0 bases for V and 4 bases for J; bases not matched to a gene: 2. CDR1 and CDR2 (germline): SGDLS, YYNGEE. The CDR3 reads CASSVGGQGYEQYF. Written as DNA, the CDR3 is TGTGCCAGCAGCGTAGGGGGACAGGGTTACGAGCAGTACTTC.

The rearrangement joins TRBV7-9 to TRBJ1-2; perhaps TRBD1 as D (5 bases). V lost 6 bases and J lost 2, with 19 bases in between. Per the germline V gene, CDR1 is SEHNR and CDR2 is FQNEAQ (reference sequence). The CDR3 length is 16 residues. This CDR3 reads CASSWGSDWGNYGYTF. CDR3 sequence (DNA): TGTGCCAGCAGTTGGGGTTCGGATTGGGGGAACTATGGCTACACCTTC.

J is TRBJ2-5 and V is TRBV5-1; tentatively, D is TRBD1 or TRBD2 (6 bases each). Germline assignment: CDR1 SGHRS and CDR2 YFSETQ. Between the trimmed V and J ends, which lost 1 base and 3 bases, there was a span of 16 bases. The CDR3 is 16 amino acids. CDR3 region: CASSLFFGGTEETQYF. The CDR3 DNA reads as TGCGCCAGCAGCTTGTTCTTCGGGGGCACCGAAGAGACCCAGTACTTC.

V usage is TRBV6-5 and J usage is TRBJ2-3; D not resolved. The germline V gene encodes CDR1 MNHEY and CDR2 SVGAGI. The CDR3 contains 15 residues. The V end lost 0 bases, the J end lost 3 bases, and 10 bases lay between the germline ends. The CDR3 nucleotides read TGTGCCAGCAGTTACTCGCGAACTGGGACAGATACGCAGTATTTT. Translated, it gives CASSYSRTGTDTQYF.

V gene TRBV28 combines with J gene TRBJ2-7; D might be TRBD1 (6 bases). Germline V gene sequence: CDR1 MDHEN, CDR2 SYDVKM. Trimming stripped 2 bases from V and 0 bases from J, with 23 bases between. The CDR3 is made up of 19 amino acids. The CDR3 loop reads CASSLLLFLDRTSSYEQYF. CDR3 nucleotide sequence: TGTGCCAGCAGTTTACTTCTTTTTCTTGACAGGACTTCCTCCTACGAGCAGTACTTC.

The chain couples TRBV6-5 to TRBJ2-2, with TRBD2 matching over 11 bases. This CDR3 comprises 16 residues. V shed 0 bases, J shed 7 bases, and the junction held 4 bases outside the gene matches. Germline lookup yields CDR1 MNHEY and CDR2 SVGAGI. As DNA, the CDR3 is TGTGCCAGCAGTTACTCTAGCGGGGGGGCATTCGGGGAGCTGTTTTTT. This gives the protein CASSYSSGGAFGELFF.

The V call is TRBV6-6, the J call TRBJ2-7, with D tentatively TRBD1 (5 bases). V lost 4 bases and J lost 2, with 9 bases in between. The CDR3 is 13 amino acids. The germline V gene has CDR1 MNHNY and CDR2 SVGAGI (reference sequence). The CDR3 nucleotides read TGTGCCAGCAGTTCAGGGCCACCCTACGAGCAGTACTTC. This gives the protein CASSSGPPYEQYF.

This clone was seen a single time. The V and J genes are TRBV5-1 and TRBJ1-2; the match to TRBD1 covers 8 bases. CDR3 length equals 13 residues. The germline V gene has CDR1 SGHRS and CDR2 YFSETQ. Germline trimming cut 2 bases from V and 9 bases from J; bases unmatched to any gene: 6. The CDR3 region is CASSFGTGSSYTF. The CDR3 DNA reads as TGCGCCAGCAGCTTCGGGACAGGCAGCAGCTACACCTTC.

The CDR3 DNA follows: TGTGCCAGCAGCCCAGGGGGCCGGGGTCCCTATAGGTCACCCCTCCACTTT. Its protein is CASSPGGRGPYRSPLHF. The gene calls are TRBV5-4 and TRBJ1-6; 8 nucleotides align to TRBD1. Germline V lookup: CDR1 SGHNT, CDR2 YYREEE (reference sequence). This CDR3 region has 17 residues. J gave up 10 bases and V 4 bases, and 16 bases lay outside the gene matches.